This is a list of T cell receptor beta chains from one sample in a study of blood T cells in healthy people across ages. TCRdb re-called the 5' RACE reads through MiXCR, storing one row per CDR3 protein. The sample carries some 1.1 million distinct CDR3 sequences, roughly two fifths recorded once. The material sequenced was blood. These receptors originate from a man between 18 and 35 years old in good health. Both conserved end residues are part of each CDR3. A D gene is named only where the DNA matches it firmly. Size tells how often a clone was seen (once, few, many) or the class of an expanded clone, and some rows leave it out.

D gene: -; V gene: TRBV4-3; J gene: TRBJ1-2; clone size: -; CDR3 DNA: TGCGCCAGCAGCCAAGTCAGGGAGACCGCTAACTATGGCTACACCTTC; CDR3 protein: CASSQVRETANYGYTF
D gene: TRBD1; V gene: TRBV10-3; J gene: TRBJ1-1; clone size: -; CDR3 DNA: TGTGCCGTAGTATCCGGGACAGGGGAAACTGAAGCTTTCTTT; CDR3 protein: CAVVSGTGETEAFF
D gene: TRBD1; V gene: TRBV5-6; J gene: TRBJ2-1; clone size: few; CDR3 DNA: TGTGCCAGCAGCTCGGACAGGGCGCGCTACAATGAGCAGTTCTTC; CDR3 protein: CASSSDRARYNEQFF
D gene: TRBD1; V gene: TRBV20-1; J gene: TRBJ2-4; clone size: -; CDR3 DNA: TGCAGTGCTAGTTCCGTGGAGACAGGGCCCTTGCACATTCAGTACTTC; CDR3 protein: CSASSVETGPLHIQYF
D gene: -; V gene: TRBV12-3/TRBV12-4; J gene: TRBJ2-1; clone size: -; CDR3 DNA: TGTGCCAGCAGTTTTGGGGGTCCCCAAGAGACCCAGTTCTTC; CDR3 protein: CASSFGGPQETQFF
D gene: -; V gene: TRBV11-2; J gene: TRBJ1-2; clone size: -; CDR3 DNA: TGTGCCAGCAGCTTCGGGACACCCTCTGGCTACACCTTC; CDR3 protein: CASSFGTPSGYTF
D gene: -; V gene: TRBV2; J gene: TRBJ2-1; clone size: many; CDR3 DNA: TGTGCCAGCAGTGAGGGACGTAACAATGAGCAGTTCTTC; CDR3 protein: CASSEGRNNEQFF
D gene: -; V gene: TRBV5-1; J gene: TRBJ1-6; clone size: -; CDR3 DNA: TGCGCCAGCAGCTTGTCGGAGTCGGCAGGGAATAGGCATTCACCCCTCCACTTT; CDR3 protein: CASSLSESAGNRHSPLHF
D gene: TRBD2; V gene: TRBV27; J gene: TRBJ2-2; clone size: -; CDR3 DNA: TGTGCCAGCAGTTTATCCGGGACTAGCGGGGTTGCCGGGGAGCTGTTTTTT; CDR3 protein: CASSLSGTSGVAGELFF
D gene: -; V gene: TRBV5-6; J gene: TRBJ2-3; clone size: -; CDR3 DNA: TGTGCCAGCAGCTGGCCAGGCACAGATACGCAGTATTTT; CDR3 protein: CASSWPGTDTQYF
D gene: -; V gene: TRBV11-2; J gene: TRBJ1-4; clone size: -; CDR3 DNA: TGTGCCAGCAGCTTAGAGGAGGTTGGGGAAAAACTGTTTTTT; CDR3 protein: CASSLEEVGEKLFF
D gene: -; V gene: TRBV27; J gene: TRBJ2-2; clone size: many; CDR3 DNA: TGTGCCAGCAGTTATGAAGTGAACACCGGGGAGCTGTTTTTT; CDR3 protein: CASSYEVNTGELFF
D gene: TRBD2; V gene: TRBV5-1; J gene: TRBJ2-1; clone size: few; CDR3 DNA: TGCGCCAGCAGAATAGCGGGGGGGATTTACAATGAGCAGTTCTTC; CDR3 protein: CASRIAGGIYNEQFF
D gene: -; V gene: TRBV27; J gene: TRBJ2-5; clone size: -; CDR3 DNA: TGTGCCAGCCACTCGACTGGACGGCAAGAGACCCAGTACTTC; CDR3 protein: CASHSTGRQETQYF
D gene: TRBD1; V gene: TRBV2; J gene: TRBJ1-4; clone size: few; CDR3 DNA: TGTGCCAGCGGGGGGACAGATGCAACTAATGAAAAACTGTTTTTT; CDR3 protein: CASGGTDATNEKLFF
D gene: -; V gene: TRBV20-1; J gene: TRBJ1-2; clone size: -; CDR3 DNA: TGCAGTGCTAGAGACGCCAGGGTAATCCATGGCTACACCTTC; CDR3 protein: CSARDARVIHGYTF
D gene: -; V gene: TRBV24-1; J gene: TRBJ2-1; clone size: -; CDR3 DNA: TGTGCCACCAGTGACCCTGGGGCTGGCAATGAGCAGTTCTTC; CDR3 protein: CATSDPGAGNEQFF
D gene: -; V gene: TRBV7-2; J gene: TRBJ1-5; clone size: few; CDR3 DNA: TGTGCCAGCCATGGCGGAGGGCTCCTGAATCAGCCCCAGCATTTT; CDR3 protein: CASHGGGLLNQPQHF
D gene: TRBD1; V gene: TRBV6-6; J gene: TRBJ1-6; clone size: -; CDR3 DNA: TGTGCCAGCAGTTATTTTGCTAGGGGGCTGGATTCACCCCTCCACTTT; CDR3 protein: CASSYFARGLDSPLHF
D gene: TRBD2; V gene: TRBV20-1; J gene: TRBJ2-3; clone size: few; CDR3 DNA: TGCAGTGCTACCGATTCTAGCGGAAGCACAGATACGCAGTATTTT; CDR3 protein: CSATDSSGSTDTQYF
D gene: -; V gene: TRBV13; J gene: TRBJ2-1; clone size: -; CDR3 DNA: TGTGCCAGCAGCTTAACTGGGCAGGGCTTAAAGCAGTTCTTC; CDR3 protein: CASSLTGQGLKQFF
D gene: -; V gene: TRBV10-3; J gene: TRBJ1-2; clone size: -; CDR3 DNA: TGTGCCATCAGTGAGCTGCCGGCGCTCACCTTC; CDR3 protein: CAISELPALTF
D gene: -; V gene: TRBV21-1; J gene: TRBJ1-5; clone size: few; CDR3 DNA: TGTGCCAGCAACCCAGGTGGGTTTCAGCCCCAGCATTTT; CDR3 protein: CASNPGGFQPQHF
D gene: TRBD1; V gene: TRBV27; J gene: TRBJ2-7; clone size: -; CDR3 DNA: TGTGCCAGCAGTAACTGGACAGGGATGACCTACGAGCAGTACTTC; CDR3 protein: CASSNWTGMTYEQYF
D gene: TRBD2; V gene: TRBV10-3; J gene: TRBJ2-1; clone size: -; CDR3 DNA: TGTGCCATCAGTGAGTCTAGGGGAGGGGACTCCTACAATGAGCAGTTCTTC; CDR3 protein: CAISESRGGDSYNEQFF
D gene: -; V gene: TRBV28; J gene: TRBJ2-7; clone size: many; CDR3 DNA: TGTGCCAGCAAAGACAGGGACTTCCTCTACGAGCAGTACTTC; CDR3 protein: CASKDRDFLYEQYF
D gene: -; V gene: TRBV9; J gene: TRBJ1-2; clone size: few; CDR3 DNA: TGTGCCAGCAGCGTAGGCTTCGGGGTGCTCAATGGCTACACCTTC; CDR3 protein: CASSVGFGVLNGYTF
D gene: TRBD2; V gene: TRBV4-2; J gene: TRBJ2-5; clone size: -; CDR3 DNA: TGTGCCAGCAGCCAATCAGGACTAGCAATCCAAGAGACCCAGTACTTC; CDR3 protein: CASSQSGLAIQETQYF
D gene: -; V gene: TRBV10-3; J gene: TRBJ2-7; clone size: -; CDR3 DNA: TGTGCCATCAGTGACCAGGGGCGAAGAAACGAGCAGTACTTC; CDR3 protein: CAISDQGRRNEQYF
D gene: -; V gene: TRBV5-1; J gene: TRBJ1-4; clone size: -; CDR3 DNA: TGCGCCAGCAGCTTGGATCAGGGTCATGAAAAACTGTTTTTT; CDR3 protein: CASSLDQGHEKLFF
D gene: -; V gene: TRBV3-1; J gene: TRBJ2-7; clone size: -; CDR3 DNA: TGTGCCAGCAGCCAAGAACTTCGGGGGACCTATACCTCCGAGCAGTACTTC; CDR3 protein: CASSQELRGTYTSEQYF
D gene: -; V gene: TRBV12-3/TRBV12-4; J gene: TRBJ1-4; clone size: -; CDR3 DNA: TGTGCCAGCAGTCTCTGGACAGCAGAAAAACTGTTTTTT; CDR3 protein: CASSLWTAEKLFF
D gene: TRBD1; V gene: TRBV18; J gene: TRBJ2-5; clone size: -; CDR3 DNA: TGTGCCAGCTCGCCCTTCGGACAGGGCGACCAAGAGACCCAGTACTTC; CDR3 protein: CASSPFGQGDQETQYF
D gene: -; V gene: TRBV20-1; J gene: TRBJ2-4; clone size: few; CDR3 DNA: TGCAGTGCTAGAGACAGCGGGCCCTACAATGAGCAGTACTTC; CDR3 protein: CSARDSGPYNEQYF
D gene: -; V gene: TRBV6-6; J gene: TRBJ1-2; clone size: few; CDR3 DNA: TGTGCCAGCAGTTACAGGGGGGACACCTATGGCTACACCTTC; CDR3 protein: CASSYRGDTYGYTF
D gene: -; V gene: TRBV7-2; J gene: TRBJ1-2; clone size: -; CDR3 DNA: TGTGCCAGCAGCTTCGACAGCCGGGTTGGCTACACCTTC; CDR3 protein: CASSFDSRVGYTF
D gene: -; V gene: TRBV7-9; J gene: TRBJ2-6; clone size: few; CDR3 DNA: TGTGCCAGCAGCTTATCACGACAGAGCTCTGGGGCCAACGTCCTGACTTTC; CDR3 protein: CASSLSRQSSGANVLTF
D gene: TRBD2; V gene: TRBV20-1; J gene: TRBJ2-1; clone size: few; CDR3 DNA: TGCAGTGCTAGAGATTGGTCTAGCGGGAGCTCCTACAATGAGCAGTTCTTC; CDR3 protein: CSARDWSSGSSYNEQFF
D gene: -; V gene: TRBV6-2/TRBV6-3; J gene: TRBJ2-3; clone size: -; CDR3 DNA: TGTGCCAGCAGTTACCTTCGGGGGACACTGAGGACTACGCAGTATTTT; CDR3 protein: CASSYLRGTLRTTQYF
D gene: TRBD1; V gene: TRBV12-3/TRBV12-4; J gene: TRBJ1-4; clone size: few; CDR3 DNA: TGTGCCAGCAGCGGACAGGGGTTTAATGAAAAACTGTTTTTT; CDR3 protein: CASSGQGFNEKLFF
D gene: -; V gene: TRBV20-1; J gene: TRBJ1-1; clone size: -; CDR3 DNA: TGCAGTGCTAGTCGCACGGGGGCCGCGCTCCTGAACACTGAAGCTTTCTTT; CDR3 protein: CSASRTGAALLNTEAFF